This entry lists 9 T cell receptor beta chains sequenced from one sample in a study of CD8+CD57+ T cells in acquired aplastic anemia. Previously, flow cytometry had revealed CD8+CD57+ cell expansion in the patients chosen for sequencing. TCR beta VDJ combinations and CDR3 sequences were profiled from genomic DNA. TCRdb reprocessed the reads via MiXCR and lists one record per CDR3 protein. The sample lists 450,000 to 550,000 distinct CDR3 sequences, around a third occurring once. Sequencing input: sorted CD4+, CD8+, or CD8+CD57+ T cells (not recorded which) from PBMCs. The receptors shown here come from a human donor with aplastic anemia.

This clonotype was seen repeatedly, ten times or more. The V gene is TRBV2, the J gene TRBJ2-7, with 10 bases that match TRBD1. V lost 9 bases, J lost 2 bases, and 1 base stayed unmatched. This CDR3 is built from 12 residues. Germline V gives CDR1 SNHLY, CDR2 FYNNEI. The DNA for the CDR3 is TGTGCCAGAGGGACAGGGGCCTACGAGCAGTACTTC. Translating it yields CARGTGAYEQYF.

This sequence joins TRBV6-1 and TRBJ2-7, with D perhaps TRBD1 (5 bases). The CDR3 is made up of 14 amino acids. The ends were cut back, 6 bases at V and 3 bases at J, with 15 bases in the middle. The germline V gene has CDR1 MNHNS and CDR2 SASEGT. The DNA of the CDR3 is TGTGCCAGCAGAACCGCCAGGGATCTCTACGAGCAGTACTTC. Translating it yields CASRTARDLYEQYF.

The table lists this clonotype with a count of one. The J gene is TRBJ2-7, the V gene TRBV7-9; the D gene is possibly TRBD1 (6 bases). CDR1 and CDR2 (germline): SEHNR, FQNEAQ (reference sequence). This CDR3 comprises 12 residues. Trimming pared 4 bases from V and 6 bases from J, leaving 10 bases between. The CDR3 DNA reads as TGTGCCAGCAGCTCCTTAGGGGGCGAGCAGTACTTC. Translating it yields CASSSLGGEQYF. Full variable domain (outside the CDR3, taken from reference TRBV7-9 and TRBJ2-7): DTGVSQNPRHKITKRGQNVTFRCDPISEHNRLYWYRQTLGQGPEFLTYFQNEAQLEKSRLLSDRFSAERPKGSFSTLEIQRTEQGDSAMYLCASSSLGGEQYFGPGTRLTVT.

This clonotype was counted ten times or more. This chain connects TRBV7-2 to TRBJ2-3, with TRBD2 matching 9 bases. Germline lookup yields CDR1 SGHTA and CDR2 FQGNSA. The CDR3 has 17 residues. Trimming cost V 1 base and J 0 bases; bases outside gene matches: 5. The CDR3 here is CASSLGGGATSTDTQYF. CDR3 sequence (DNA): TGTGCCAGCAGCTTAGGCGGGGGGGCGACTAGCACAGATACGCAGTATTTT.

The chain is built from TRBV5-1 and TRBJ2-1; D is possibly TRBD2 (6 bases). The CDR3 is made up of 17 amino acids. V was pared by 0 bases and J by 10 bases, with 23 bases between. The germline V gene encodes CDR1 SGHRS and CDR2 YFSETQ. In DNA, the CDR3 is TGCGCCAGCAGCTTGGCCTCTCCAACTGCGGGGCCCTACGAGCAGTTCTTC. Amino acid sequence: CASSLASPTAGPYEQFF.

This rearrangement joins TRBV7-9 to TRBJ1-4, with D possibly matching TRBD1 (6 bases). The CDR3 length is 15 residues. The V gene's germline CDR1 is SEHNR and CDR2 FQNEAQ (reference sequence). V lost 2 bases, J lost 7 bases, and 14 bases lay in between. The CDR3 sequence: CASSLYAGEGEKLFF. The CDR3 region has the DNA TGTGCCAGCAGCTTATATGCAGGGGAAGGTGAAAAACTGTTTTTT. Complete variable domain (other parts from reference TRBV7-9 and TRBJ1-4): DTGVSQNPRHKITKRGQNVTFRCDPISEHNRLYWYRQTLGQGPEFLTYFQNEAQLEKSRLLSDRFSAERPKGSFSTLEIQRTEQGDSAMYLCASSLYAGEGEKLFFGSGTQLSVL.

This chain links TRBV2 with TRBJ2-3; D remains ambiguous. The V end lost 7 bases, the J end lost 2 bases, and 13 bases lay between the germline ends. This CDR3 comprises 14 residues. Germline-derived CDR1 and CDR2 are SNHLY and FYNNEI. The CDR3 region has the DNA TGTGCCAGCACCGGGTCTGGAAACACAGATACGCAGTATTTT. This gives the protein CASTGSGNTDTQYF.

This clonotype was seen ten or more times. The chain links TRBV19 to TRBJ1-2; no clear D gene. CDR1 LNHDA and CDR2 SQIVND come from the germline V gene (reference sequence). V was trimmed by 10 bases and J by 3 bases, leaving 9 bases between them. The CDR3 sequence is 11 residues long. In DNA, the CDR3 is TGTGCCACCTACGGTGACTATGGCTACACCTTC. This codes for CATYGDYGYTF.

The CDR3 loop is CASSQGPGQSYEQYF. The CDR3 DNA is TGCGCCAGCAGCCAAGGGCCGGGACAGAGCTACGAGCAGTACTTC. This chain links TRBV4-1 with TRBJ2-7; TRBD1 matches at 7 bases. The CDR3 consists of 15 residues. The germline CDR1 and CDR2 sequences are MGHRA and YSYEKL. The V and J ends lost 1 base and 3 bases, in that order; junction bases with no gene match: 6.